This paragraph reports one TCR beta chain. The antigen remains unidentified. The sample of blood was obtained at first hyperthyroidism diagnosis (before any ophthalmopathy symptoms). Authors of the study amplified TCR beta CDR3 regions from RNA transcripts. The HTBI primer set served for first-round RT-PCR of the TCR CDR3. A single record per CDR3 protein comes from TCRdb applying MiXCR to the multiplex PCR reads. The sample records fewer than 450,000 distinct CDR3 sequences, 15% to 20% being singletons. The CDR3 contains 17 residues. Per germline, CDR1 SGHDN and CDR2 FVKESK. V was clipped by 4 bases and J by 4 bases, with 22 bases between them. These data belong to a study of T cells in Graves' hyperthyroidism and ophthalmopathy. On the study more broadly: Pretreatment peripheral blood was obtained at initial diagnosis.

Study outcomes and limitations: Stable hyperthyroidism and ophthalmopathy were separated using 13 V-J signatures. Ophthalmopathy was predicted by the model a median of about 6.5 months ahead of onset.

This clonotype originated in a woman in her thirties with Graves' hyperthyroidism that later progressed to Graves' ophthalmopathy. The chain combines TRBV14 with TRBJ2-5; D is perhaps TRBD2 (6 bases). The sequencing sample was made of blood. CDR3 DNA sequence: TGTGCCAGCAGCCCGCGGGAACCAGTCTCCCTCCCAGAGACCCAGTACTTC. Its protein product is CASSPREPVSLPETQYF.